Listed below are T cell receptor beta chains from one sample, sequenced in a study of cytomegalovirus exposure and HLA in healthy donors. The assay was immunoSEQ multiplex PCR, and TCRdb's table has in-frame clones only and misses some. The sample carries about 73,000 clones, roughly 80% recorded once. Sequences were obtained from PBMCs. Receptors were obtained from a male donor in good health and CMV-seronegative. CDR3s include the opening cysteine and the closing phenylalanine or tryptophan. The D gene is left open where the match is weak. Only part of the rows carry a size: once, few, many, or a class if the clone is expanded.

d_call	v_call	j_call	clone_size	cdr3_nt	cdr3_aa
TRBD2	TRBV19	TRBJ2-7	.	TGTGCCAGTAGTATTTCGGGACTAGCGAAAACCTACGAGCAGTACTTC	CASSISGLAKTYEQYF
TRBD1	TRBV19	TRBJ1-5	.	TGTGCCAGTAGAAACACAGGGGTTCAGCCCCAGAATTTT	CASRNTGVQPQNF
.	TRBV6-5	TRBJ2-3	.	TGTGCCAGCAGTCAGCGGAGCACAGATACGCAGTATTTT	CASSQRSTDTQYF
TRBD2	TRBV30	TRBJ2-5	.	TGTGCCTGGAGCCCTAGCGGGGGGCTCCAAGAGACCCAGTACTTC	CAWSPSGGLQETQYF
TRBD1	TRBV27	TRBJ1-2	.	TGTGCCAGCAGTTTATCGGGGGGCAGGGGGGGCTACACCTTC	CASSLSGGRGGYTF
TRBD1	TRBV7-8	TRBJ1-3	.	TGTGCCAGCAGCCCGACAGGGACAGGGGAGACTGTCCGCACCATATATTTT	CASSPTGTGETVRTIYF
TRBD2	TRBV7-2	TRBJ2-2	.	TGTGCCAGCAGCTTCTCGGGAGGTACCGGGGAGCTGTTTTTT	CASSFSGGTGELFF
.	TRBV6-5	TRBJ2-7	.	TGTGCCAGCAGTTACTCCGACCGGGGGGAGCAGTACTTC	CASSYSDRGEQYF
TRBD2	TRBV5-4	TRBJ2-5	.	TGTGCCAGCAGCTTGGGACTAGCGCACCAAGAGACCCAGTACTTC	CASSLGLAHQETQYF
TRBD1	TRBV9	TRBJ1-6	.	TGTGCCAGCAGCGCGGGACAGGGGGCCTCCTATAATTCACCCCTCCACTTT	CASSAGQGASYNSPLHF
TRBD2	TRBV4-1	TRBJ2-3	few	TGCGCCAGCAGCCCCTGGACTAGCGGGAGGGGAGATACGCAGTATTTT	CASSPWTSGRGDTQYF
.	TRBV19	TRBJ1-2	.	TGTGCCAGTAGCTACGTGATTTATGGCTACACCTTC	CASSYVIYGYTF
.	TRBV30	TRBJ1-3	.	TGTGCCTGGAGGGAACGGGGAGGAAACACCATATATTTT	CAWRERGGNTIYF
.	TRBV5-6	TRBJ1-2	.	TGTGCCAGCAGCCCGGAGAAAGGGAGATATGGCTACACCTTC	CASSPEKGRYGYTF
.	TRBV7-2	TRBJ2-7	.	TGTGCCAGCAGCTTCGAATCCAGGGAGGTTGACGAGCAGTACTTC	CASSFESREVDEQYF
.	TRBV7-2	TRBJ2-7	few	TGTGCCAGCAGCTTTGTTTCGGGGAACGAGCAGTACTTC	CASSFVSGNEQYF
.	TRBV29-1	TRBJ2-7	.	TGCAGCGTAAGACAAAGCTCCTACGAGCAGTACTTC	CSVRQSSYEQYF
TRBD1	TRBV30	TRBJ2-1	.	TGTGCCTGGAGTGCCCGGGACAGGGGGTTCTACAATGAGCAGTTCTTC	CAWSARDRGFYNEQFF
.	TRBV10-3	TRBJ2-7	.	TGTGCCATCGGGAGGATGGACGAGCAGTACTTC	CAIGRMDEQYF
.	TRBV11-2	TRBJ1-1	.	TGTGCCAGCAGCTTAGAGAGGGCAGAGAACACTGAAGCTTTCTTT	CASSLERAENTEAFF
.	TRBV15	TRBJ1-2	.	TGTGCCACCAGCAGAGATCCAGGAACGTATGGCTACACCTTC	CATSRDPGTYGYTF
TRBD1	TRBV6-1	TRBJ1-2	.	TGTGCCAGCAGCCTCTTGAGGGGGCAGGGTGGCTACACCTTC	CASSLLRGQGGYTF
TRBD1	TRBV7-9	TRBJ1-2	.	TGTGCCAGCAGTTTTCTCGGCAGGGGGCATGGGGATGGCTACACCTTC	CASSFLGRGHGDGYTF
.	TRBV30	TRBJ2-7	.	TGTGCCTGGAGTGTATCTATCTCCTACGAGCAGTACTTC	CAWSVSISYEQYF
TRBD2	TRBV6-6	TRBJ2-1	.	TGTGCCAGCAGTCCCAGAGTGACTAGCGTATACAATGAGCAGTTCTTC	CASSPRVTSVYNEQFF
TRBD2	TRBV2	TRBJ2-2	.	TGTGCCAGCAGACTAGCGGGAGGGCCCACCGGGGAGCTGTTTTTT	CASRLAGGPTGELFF
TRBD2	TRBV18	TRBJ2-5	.	TGTGCCAGCTCACCGAACAGCGGGGGCCTCCAAGAGACCCAGTACTTC	CASSPNSGGLQETQYF
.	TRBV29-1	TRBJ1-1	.	TGCAGCGTTGAAGAAGTACGGGGCACTGAAGCTTTCTTT	CSVEEVRGTEAFF
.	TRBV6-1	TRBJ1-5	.	TGTGCCCGCAAAGACCCTATCGGGCAGCCCCAGCATTTT	CARKDPIGQPQHF
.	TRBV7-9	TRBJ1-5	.	TGTGCCAGCAGCTTAGGTGGAGGGAGCAATCAGCCCCAGAATTTT	CASSLGGGSNQPQNF
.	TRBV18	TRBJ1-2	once	TGTGCCAGCTCACCAACCCAGGGAACCTATGGCTACACCTTC	CASSPTQGTYGYTF
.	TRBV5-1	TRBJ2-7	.	TGCGCCAGCAGCCCGACGACTCTTACCGAGCAGTACTTC	CASSPTTLTEQYF
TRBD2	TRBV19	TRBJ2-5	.	TGTGCCAGTAGTACCTCGACTAGCGCGGAGACCCAGTACTTC	CASSTSTSAETQYF
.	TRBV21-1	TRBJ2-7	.	TGTGCCAGCAGCAAAAGAGACAGGACCAGCTCCTACGAGCAGTACTTC	CASSKRDRTSSYEQYF
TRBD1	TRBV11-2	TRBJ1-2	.	TGTGCCAGCAGCTTAGAGGGGACAGCCGCCGTTGTGTTTGACTATGGCTACACCTTC	CASSLEGTAAVVFDYGYTF
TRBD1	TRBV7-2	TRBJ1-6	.	TGTGCCAGCAGCCCGATGTCCGGGACAGGGAATTCACCCCTCAACTTT	CASSPMSGTGNSPLNF
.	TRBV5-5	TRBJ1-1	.	TGTGCCAGCAGCTTGTTACGGGGTGTTAACACTGAAGCTTTCTTT	CASSLLRGVNTEAFF
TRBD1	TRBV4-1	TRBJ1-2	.	TGCGCCAGCAGCCAGCCCGACAGGGCTAACTATGGCTACACCTTC	CASSQPDRANYGYTF
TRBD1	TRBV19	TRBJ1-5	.	TGTGCCAGTAGGGACAGGGGGCAAATTCACAATCAGCCCCAGCATTTT	CASRDRGQIHNQPQHF
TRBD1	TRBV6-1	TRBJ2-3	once	TGTGCCAGCAGCCTCGACAGGGGCACAGATACGCAGTATTTT	CASSLDRGTDTQYF
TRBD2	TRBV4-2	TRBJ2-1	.	TGTGCCAGCAGCCAAGAGGGTCCGGGACTAGCGGGAGGGATAAACAATGAGCAGTTCTTC	CASSQEGPGLAGGINNEQFF
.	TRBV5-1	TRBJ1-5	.	TGCGCCAGCAGCTTAGGAGGTCATCAGCCCCAGCATTTT	CASSLGGHQPQHF
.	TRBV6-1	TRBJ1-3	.	TGTGCCAGCAGTGACACCAGGCCCTCTGGAAACACCATATATTTT	CASSDTRPSGNTIYF
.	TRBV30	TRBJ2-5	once	TGTGCCTACCGACAGCAGGAGACCCAGTACTTC	CAYRQQETQYF
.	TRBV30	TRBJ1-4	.	TGTGCCTGGAGTCCGCAGTGGAATGAAAAACTGTTTTTT	CAWSPQWNEKLFF
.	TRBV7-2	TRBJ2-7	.	TGTGCCAGCAGCTTAACAGGGAACGGTGCCTACGAGCAGTACTTC	CASSLTGNGAYEQYF
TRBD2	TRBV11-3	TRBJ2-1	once	TGTGCCAGCAGCTTAGAAAGCGGGGGGGCCTGGGCTGAGCAGTTCTTC	CASSLESGGAWAEQFF
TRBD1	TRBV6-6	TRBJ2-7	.	TGTGCCAGCAGAAGACAGGGGGATTCCTACGAGCAGTACTTC	CASRRQGDSYEQYF
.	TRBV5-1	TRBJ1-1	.	TGCGCCAGCAGCCCAATGACAGGGAACACTGAAGCTTTCTTT	CASSPMTGNTEAFF
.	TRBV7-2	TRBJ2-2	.	TGTGCCAGCAGCTTTCTTACCGGGTGGGGAGGATCCGGGGAGCTGTTTTTT	CASSFLTGWGGSGELFF
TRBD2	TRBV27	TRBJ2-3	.	TGTGCCAGCAGGGGACTAGCGGGGGGCTACACAGATACGCAGTATTTT	CASRGLAGGYTDTQYF
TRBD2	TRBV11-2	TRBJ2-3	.	TGTGCCAGCAGCTTAGCGGGGGGGCCCAACACAGATACGCAGTATTTT	CASSLAGGPNTDTQYF
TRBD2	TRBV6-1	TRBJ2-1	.	TGTGCCAGCACCCAGACGGGAGGGGAGCAGTTCTTC	CASTQTGGEQFF